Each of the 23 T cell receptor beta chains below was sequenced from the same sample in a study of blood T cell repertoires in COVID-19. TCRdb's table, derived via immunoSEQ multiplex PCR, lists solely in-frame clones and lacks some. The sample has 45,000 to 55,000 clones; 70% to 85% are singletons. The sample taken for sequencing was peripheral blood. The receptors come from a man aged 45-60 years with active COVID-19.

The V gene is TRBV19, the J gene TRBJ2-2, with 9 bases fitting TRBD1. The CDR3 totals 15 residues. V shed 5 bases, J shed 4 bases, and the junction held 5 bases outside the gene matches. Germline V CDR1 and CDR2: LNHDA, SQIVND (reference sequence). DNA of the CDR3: TGTGCCAGTAGTCGGACAGGGGATACCACCGGGGAGCTGTTTTTT. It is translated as CASSRTGDTTGELFF.

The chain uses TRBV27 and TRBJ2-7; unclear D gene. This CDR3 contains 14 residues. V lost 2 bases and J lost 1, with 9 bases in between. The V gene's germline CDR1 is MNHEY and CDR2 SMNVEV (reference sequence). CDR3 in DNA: TGTGCCAGCAGTTTAGTGGCAGGATCCTACGAGCAGTACTTC. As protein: CASSLVAGSYEQYF.

CDR3 nucleotide sequence: TGTGCCAGCAGCAGAGGGACCGGGACTACCTACACAGATACGCAGTATTTT. Its protein is CASSRGTGTTYTDTQYF. The chain uses TRBV7-2 and TRBJ2-3, with 7 bases that match TRBD2. Germline assignment: CDR1 SGHTA and CDR2 FQGNSA. Germline trimming cut 5 bases from V and 2 bases from J; bases unmatched to any gene: 13. This CDR3 spans 17 amino acids.

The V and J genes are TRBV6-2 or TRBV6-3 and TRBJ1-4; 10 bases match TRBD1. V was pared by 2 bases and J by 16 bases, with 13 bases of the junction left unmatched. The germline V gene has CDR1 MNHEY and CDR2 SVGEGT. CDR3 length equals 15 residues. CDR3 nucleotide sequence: TGTGCCAGCAGTTACCTAGGACAGGGGGACCCGGAGACGTTTTTT. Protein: CASSYLGQGDPETFF.

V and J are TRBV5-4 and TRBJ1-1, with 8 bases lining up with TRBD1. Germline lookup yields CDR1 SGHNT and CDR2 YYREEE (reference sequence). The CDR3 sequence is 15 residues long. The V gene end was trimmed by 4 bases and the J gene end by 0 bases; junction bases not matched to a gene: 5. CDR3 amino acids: CASSPGQGMNTEAFF. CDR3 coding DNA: TGTGCCAGCAGCCCTGGACAGGGCATGAACACTGAAGCTTTCTTT.

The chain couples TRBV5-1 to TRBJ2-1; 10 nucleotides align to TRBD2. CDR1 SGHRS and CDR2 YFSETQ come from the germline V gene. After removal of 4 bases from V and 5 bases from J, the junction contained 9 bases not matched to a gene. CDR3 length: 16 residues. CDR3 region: CASSLQGLANNNEQFF. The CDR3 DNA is TGCGCCAGCAGCCTCCAGGGACTAGCGAACAACAATGAGCAGTTCTTC.

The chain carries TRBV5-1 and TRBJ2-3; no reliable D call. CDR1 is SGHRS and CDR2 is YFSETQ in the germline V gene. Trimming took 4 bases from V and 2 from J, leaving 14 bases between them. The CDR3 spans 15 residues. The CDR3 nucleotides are TGCGCCAGCAGCCCCTACCCCGGAGACACAGATACGCAGTATTTT. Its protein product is CASSPYPGDTDTQYF.

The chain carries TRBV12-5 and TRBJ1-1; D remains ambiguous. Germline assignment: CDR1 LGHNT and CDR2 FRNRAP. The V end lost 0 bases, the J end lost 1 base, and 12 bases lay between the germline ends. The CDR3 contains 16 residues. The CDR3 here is CASGLVLWRGNTEAFF. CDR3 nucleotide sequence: TGTGCTAGTGGTTTGGTACTCTGGAGAGGGAACACTGAAGCTTTCTTT.

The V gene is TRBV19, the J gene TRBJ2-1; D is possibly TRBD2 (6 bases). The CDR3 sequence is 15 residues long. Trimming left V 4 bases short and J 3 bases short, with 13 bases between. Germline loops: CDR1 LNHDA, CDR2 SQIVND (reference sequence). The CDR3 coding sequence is TGTGCCAGTAGTACTGGGCACGGGGGCTACAATGAGCAGTTCTTC. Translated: CASSTGHGGYNEQFF.

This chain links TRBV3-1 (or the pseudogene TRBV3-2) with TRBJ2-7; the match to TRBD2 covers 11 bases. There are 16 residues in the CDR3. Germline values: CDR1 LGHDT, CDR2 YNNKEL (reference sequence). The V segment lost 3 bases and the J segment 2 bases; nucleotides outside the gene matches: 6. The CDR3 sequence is CASSHRGLAETYEQYF. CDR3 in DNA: TGTGCCAGCAGCCATAGGGGACTAGCGGAGACCTACGAGCAGTACTTC.

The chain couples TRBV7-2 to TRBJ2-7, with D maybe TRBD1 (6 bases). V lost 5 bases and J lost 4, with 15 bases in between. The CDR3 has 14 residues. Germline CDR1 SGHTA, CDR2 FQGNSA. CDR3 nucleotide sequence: TGTGCCAGCAGCCCAACTACAGGGTCGTACGAGCAGTACTTC. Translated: CASSPTTGSYEQYF.

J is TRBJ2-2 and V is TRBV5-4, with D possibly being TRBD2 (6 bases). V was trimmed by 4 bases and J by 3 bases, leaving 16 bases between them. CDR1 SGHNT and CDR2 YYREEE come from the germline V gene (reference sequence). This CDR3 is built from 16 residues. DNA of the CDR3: TGTGCCAGCAGCCCGGGCCGGGGGTCGGACACCGGGGAGCTGTTTTTT. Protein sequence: CASSPGRGSDTGELFF. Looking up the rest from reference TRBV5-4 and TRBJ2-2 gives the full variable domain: ETGVTQSPTHLIKTRGQQVTLRCSSQSGHNTVSWYQQALGQGPQFIFQYYREEENGRGNFPPRFSGLQFPNYSSELNVNALELDDSALYLCASSPGRGSDTGELFFGEGSRLTVL.

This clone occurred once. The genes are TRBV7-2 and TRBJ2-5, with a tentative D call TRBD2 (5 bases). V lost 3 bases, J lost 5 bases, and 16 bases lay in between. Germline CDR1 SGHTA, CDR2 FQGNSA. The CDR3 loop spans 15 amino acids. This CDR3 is CASSLALQGGETQYF. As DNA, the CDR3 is TGTGCCAGCAGCTTGGCCCTGCAAGGAGGTGAGACCCAGTACTTC.

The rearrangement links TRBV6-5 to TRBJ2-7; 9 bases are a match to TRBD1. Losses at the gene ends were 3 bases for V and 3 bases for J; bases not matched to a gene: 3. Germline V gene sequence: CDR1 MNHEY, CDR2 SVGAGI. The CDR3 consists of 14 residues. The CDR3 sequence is CASSYSDRGYEQYF. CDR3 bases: TGTGCCAGCAGTTATTCGGACAGGGGCTACGAGCAGTACTTC.

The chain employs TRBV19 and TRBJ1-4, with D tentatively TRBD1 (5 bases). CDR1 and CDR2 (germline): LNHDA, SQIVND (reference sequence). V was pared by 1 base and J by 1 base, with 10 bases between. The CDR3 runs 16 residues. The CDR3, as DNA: TGTGCCAGTAGTATAGGAAGGGGTCGAACTAATGAAAAACTGTTTTTT. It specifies CASSIGRGRTNEKLFF.

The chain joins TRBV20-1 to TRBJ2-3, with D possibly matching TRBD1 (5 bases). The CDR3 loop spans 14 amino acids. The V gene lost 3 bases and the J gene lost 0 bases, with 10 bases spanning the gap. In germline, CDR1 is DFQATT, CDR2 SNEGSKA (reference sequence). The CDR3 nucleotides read TGCAGTGCTAGTCGGCGGACAAGCACAGATACGCAGTATTTT. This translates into CSASRRTSTDTQYF.

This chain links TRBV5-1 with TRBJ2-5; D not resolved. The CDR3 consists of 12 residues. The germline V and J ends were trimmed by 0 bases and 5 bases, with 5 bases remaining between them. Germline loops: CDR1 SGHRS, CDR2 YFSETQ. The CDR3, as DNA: TGCGCCAGCAGCTTGGTTCTCGAGACCCAGTACTTC. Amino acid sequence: CASSLVLETQYF. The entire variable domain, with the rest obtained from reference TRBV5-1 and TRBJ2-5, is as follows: KAGVTQTPRYLIKTRGQQVTLSCSPISGHRSVSWYQQTPGQGLQFLFEYFSETQRNKGNFPGRFSGRQFSNSRSEMNVSTLELGDSALYLCASSLVLETQYFGPGTRLLVL.

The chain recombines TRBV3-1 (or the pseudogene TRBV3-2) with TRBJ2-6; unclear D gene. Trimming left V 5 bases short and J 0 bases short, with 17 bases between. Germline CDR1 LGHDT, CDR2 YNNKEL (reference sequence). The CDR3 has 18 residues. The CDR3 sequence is CASSGLGSIDSGANVLTF. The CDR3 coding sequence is TGTGCCAGCAGCGGCCTCGGGTCGATTGACTCTGGGGCCAACGTCCTGACTTTC.

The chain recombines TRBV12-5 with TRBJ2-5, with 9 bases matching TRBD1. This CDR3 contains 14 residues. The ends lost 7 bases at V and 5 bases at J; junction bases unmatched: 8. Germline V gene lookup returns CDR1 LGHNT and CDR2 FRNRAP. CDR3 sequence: CASAKDRGFETQYF. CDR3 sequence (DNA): TGTGCTAGTGCGAAGGACAGGGGATTCGAGACCCAGTACTTC.

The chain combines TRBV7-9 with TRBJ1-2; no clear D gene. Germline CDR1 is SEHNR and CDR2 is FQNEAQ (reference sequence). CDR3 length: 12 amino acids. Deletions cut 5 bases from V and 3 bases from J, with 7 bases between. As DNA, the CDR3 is TGTGCCAGCAGCCCCAGTTACTATGGCTACACCTTC. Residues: CASSPSYYGYTF. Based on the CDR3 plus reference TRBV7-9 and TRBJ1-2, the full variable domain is DTGVSQNPRHKITKRGQNVTFRCDPISEHNRLYWYRQTLGQGPEFLTYFQNEAQLEKSRLLSDRFSAERPKGSFSTLEIQRTEQGDSAMYLCASSPSYYGYTFGSGTRLTVV.

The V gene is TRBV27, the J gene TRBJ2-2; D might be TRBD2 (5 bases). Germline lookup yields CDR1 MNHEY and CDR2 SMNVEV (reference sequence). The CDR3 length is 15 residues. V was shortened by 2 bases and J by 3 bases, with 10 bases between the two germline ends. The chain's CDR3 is CASSLRWTHTGELFF. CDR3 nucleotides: TGTGCCAGCAGTTTACGTTGGACTCACACCGGGGAGCTGTTTTTT.

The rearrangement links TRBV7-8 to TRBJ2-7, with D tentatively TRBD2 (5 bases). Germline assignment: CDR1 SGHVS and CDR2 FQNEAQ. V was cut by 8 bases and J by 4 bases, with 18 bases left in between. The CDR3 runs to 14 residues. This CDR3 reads CASLEGPEGYEQYF. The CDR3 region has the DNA TGTGCCAGCTTGGAAGGCCCCGAGGGATACGAGCAGTACTTC.

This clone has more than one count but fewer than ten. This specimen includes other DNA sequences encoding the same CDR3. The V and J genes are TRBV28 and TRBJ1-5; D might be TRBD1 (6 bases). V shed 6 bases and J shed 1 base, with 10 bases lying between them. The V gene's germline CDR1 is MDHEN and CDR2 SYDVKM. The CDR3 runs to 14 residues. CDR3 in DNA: TGTGCCAGCAGCCTTACAGGGAGCAATCAGCCCCAGCATTTT. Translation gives CASSLTGSNQPQHF.